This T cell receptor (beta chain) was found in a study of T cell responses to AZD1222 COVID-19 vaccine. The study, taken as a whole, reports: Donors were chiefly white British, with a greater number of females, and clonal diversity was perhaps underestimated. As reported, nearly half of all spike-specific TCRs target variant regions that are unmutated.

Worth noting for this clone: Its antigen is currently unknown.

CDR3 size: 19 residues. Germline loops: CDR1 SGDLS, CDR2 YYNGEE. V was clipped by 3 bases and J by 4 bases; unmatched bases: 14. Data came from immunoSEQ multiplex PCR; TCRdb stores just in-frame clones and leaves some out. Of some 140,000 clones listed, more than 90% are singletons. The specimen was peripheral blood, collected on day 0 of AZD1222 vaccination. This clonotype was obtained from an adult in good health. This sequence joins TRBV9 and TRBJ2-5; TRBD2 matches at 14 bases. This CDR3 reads CASSGPRTSGRPSGETQYF. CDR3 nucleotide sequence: TGTGCCAGCAGCGGGCCCCGGACTAGCGGGAGGCCCTCAGGAGAGACCCAGTACTTC.